This T cell receptor (beta chain) emerged from a study of cytomegalovirus exposure and HLA in healthy donors (dated by TCRdb to about 2017). Regarding the study in general: A later analysis indicated that the 130 or so validation repertoires were generated on the platform also employed for the roughly 730 repertoires of the first cohort. In addition to the first cohort of several hundred subjects, a separate validation cohort of 130 or so different subjects was used. The aim of the study was to test whether cataloging public T cell receptors could identify signatures of past pathogen exposure. The study combined high-throughput TCR immunosequencing, statistical association of individual TCRs with disease status, and machine learning to predict cytomegalovirus infection status.

The donors belonged to the validation cohort of 120 subjects, which was separate from the roughly 700-subject first cohort. General study outcomes and caveats: In both the original and validation cohorts, the classifier was reported to diagnose cytomegalovirus status with high specificity and sensitivity. All 120 or so repertoires were used to score co-occurrence in the validation cohort in a later analysis, because that analysis had no HLA typing for the cohort. According to the authors, the approach could potentially be generalized to other disease states and immunological phenotypes. The study listed 150 to 200 TCR beta chains as associated with cytomegalovirus. In vitro tests confirmed that a few of the cytomegalovirus-associated TCR beta chains recognize cytomegalovirus antigens. Across donors, most TCR sequences were observed very rarely, whereas some public TCRs were present in many individuals. Of the cluster scores, 85% to 95% were above 0 in a later analysis, which found that TCRs clustered in the first cohort also tended to co-occur in the 120 validation repertoires.

A few counts support this clone. Its antigen remains unidentified. Base-call qualities are not available, and no considerably larger clone is one nucleotide away. Library prep was done by the immunoSEQ multiplex PCR assay. Under the source paper's analysis protocol: To diagnose cytomegalovirus status from the catalog of TCR beta chain sequences, a statistical classification framework was built. The source is immuneACCESS, and TCRdb retained only in-frame sequences with V and J called. Part of the clones is not carried over; for the studies checked, unresolved V genes explain less than half of this, and the remainder is unexplained. That table furnishes V, J and clone size, whereas the DNA furnished D and trimming. This sample gives hundreds of thousands of clones in total; roughly nine tenths of them show up just once. About 12% of the sample is held by the ten biggest clonotypes. In the germline V gene, CDR1 corresponds to SGHTA and CDR2 to FQGNSA. The CDR3 covers 12 residues, taking in both the cysteine and the phenylalanine. Just the 36-base CDR3 DNA is kept, in frame starting at base 1. The V and J ends are trimmed by 2 bases and 7 bases, leaving 8 bases between them.

The sequenced sample consisted of PBMCs. The receptor was isolated from a man in his late teens or twenties in good health and CMV-seropositive. The rearranged chain carries TRBV7-2 and TRBJ1-2; the D gene identity is not certain. The sequenced DNA is TGTGCCAGCAGCTTAAACAAGGCTGGCTACACCTTC. Its amino acids are CASSLNKAGYTF.